This is a list of T cell receptor beta chains from one sample in a study of metastatic and nonmetastatic thyroid tumors. TCRdb recomputed clones from the PCR reads via MiXCR. The repertoire consists of fewer than 25,000 clones, with 11% occurring once and the leading ten covering approximately 8%. Sequencing was performed on blood. The source of these receptors is a female donor with papillary thyroid cancer or a benign thyroid nodule (not recorded which). Some clones in this sample may be carry-over from other donors' samples. The CDR3 runs from the conserved cysteine through the conserved F or W. The D gene is left open where the match is weak. Not every row has a clone size; where given, it reads once, few, many or a size class.

J	size	D	V	CDR3	DNA
TRBJ2-3	.	.	TRBV9	CASSIRERSTDTQYF	TGTGCCAGCAGCATTCGGGAAAGAAGCACAGATACGCAGTATTTT
TRBJ2-1	many	TRBD2	TRBV6-2/TRBV6-3	CASSSGLAGGDWSYNEQFF	TGTGCCAGCAGTTCGGGACTAGCGGGAGGGGACTGGTCCTACAATGAGCAGTTCTTC
TRBJ2-1	many	TRBD2	TRBV11-3	CASSSTAQTAGGRNEQFF	TGTGCCAGCAGCTCCACCGCCCAGACAGCGGGAGGGCGAAATGAGCAGTTCTTC
TRBJ2-7	medium-sized	TRBD2	TRBV25-1	CASSARGAGGPYEQYF	TGTGCCAGCAGTGCCCGGGGGGCGGGAGGGCCCTACGAGCAGTACTTC
TRBJ2-3	.	TRBD2	TRBV18	CASSLVQQTSGGTDTQYF	TGTGCCAGCTCACTTGTCCAACAGACTAGCGGGGGCACAGATACGCAGTATTTT
TRBJ2-6	many	.	TRBV6-4	CASSDAPSSGANVLTF	TGTGCCAGCAGTGACGCTCCTAGCTCTGGGGCCAACGTCCTGACCTTC
TRBJ1-2	many	TRBD1	TRBV4-3	CASSQGRQGGNYGYTF	TGCGCCAGCAGCCAAGGCCGACAGGGAGGCAACTATGGCTACACCTTC
TRBJ2-5	many	.	TRBV5-8	CASALGGTYQETQYF	TGTGCCAGCGCGCTGGGTGGGACATATCAAGAGACCCAGTACTTC
TRBJ2-1	many	.	TRBV4-1	CASSPTADNEQFF	TGCGCCAGCAGCCCGACAGCGGACAATGAGCAGTTCTTC
TRBJ1-4	many	.	TRBV28	CASPRGGGTNEKLFF	TGTGCCAGCCCCCGGGGGGGGGGCACTAATGAAAAACTGTTTTTT
TRBJ1-1	.	.	TRBV7-9	CASSDRRRESFF	TGTGCCAGCAGTGACAGACGGCGAGAATCTTTCTTT
TRBJ2-5	many	TRBD2	TRBV2	CASRGRLAGVVGQETQYF	TGTGCCAGCAGGGGGCGACTAGCGGGAGTCGTCGGGCAAGAGACCCAGTACTTC
TRBJ2-1	few	TRBD1	TRBV7-8	CASSLSRTGNSEQFF	TGTGCCAGCAGCTTGTCCAGGACAGGGAATAGTGAGCAGTTCTTC
TRBJ2-7	medium-sized	TRBD1	TRBV28	CASSSAQGAAYEQYF	TGTGCCAGCAGTTCGGCCCAGGGGGCGGCATACGAGCAGTACTTC
TRBJ2-3	medium-sized	TRBD1	TRBV6-2/TRBV6-3	CASSWDRAVDTQYF	TGTGCCAGCAGCTGGGACAGGGCGGTAGATACGCAGTATTTT
TRBJ2-5	many	TRBD2	TRBV19	CASKRAGGPETQYF	TGTGCCAGTAAGAGGGCGGGAGGGCCAGAGACCCAGTACTTC
TRBJ2-7	many	.	TRBV5-1	CASSLGAGGWYEQYF	TGCGCCAGCAGCTTGGGGGCTGGGGGCTGGTACGAGCAGTACTTC
TRBJ2-3	medium-sized	.	TRBV6-2/TRBV6-3	CASSYAADTQYF	TGTGCCAGCAGTTACGCGGCAGATACGCAGTATTTT
TRBJ2-7	many	.	TRBV20-1	CSASRQDTYEQYF	TGCAGTGCTAGTCGCCAGGACACCTACGAGCAGTACTTC
TRBJ2-7	few	.	TRBV6-1	CASSPGQGGEEQYF	TGTGCCAGCAGCCCGGGGCAAGGGGGTGAGGAGCAGTACTTC
TRBJ2-7	.	.	TRBV24-1	CATSDAPPPIAYEQYF	TGTGCCACCAGTGACGCCCCCCCCCCCATCGCCTACGAGCAGTACTTC
TRBJ2-1	medium-sized	.	TRBV27	CASSFDVSREQFF	TGTGCCAGCAGTTTTGACGTTTCTAGGGAGCAGTTCTTC
TRBJ2-3	many	TRBD2	TRBV20-1	CSARATLAYRTDTQYF	TGCAGTGCTAGAGCCACACTAGCGTACCGCACAGATACGCAGTATTTT
TRBJ2-1	many	.	TRBV18	CASSPKDEQFF	TGTGCCAGCTCACCCAAAGATGAGCAGTTCTTC
TRBJ2-7	many	TRBD1	TRBV10-2	CASTQGAREQYF	TGCGCCAGCACTCAGGGGGCGAGGGAGCAGTACTTC
TRBJ1-1	many	TRBD1	TRBV18	CASSPRQGGSTEAFF	TGTGCCAGCTCACCACGACAGGGAGGGAGCACTGAAGCTTTCTTT
TRBJ2-5	many	.	TRBV7-2	CASSSVSGAVSETQYF	TGTGCCAGCAGCTCCGTCTCGGGAGCGGTTTCGGAGACCCAGTACTTC
TRBJ1-1	medium-sized	.	TRBV6-1	CASSERLGTEAFF	TGTGCCAGCAGTGAGCGCCTAGGGACTGAAGCTTTCTTT
TRBJ1-2	many	.	TRBV7-2	CASSLDSDGYGYTF	TGTGCCAGCAGCTTAGACAGTGACGGCTATGGCTACACCTTC
TRBJ2-5	many	TRBD1	TRBV20-1	CSATSDRDRQETQYF	TGCAGTGCTACTTCCGACCGGGACAGACAAGAGACCCAGTACTTC
TRBJ1-4	many	TRBD1	TRBV6-1	CASSNAPGTGGEKLFF	TGTGCCAGCAGCAACGCACCCGGGACAGGGGGTGAAAAACTGTTTTTT
TRBJ2-2	medium-sized	.	TRBV6-1	CASSEALSYTGELFF	TGTGCCAGCAGTGAAGCCTTAAGTTACACCGGGGAGCTGTTTTTT
TRBJ1-5	few	.	TRBV6-2/TRBV6-3	CASSSYINHPQHF	TGTGCCAGCAGTTCGTATATCAATCATCCCCAGCATTTT
TRBJ2-7	many	TRBD1	TRBV20-1	CSAHRQGWYEQYF	TGCAGTGCCCACCGACAGGGTTGGTACGAGCAGTACTTC
TRBJ2-7	many	TRBD2	TRBV4-2	CASSQDSGSSYEQYF	TGTGCCAGCAGCCAAGATAGCGGGAGCTCCTACGAGCAGTACTTC
TRBJ2-1	many	.	TRBV9	CASSSEAGPETEQFF	TGTGCCAGCAGCTCAGAAGCGGGCCCGGAGACGGAGCAGTTCTTC
TRBJ2-5	many	.	TRBV7-3	CASSKNGQETQYF	TGTGCCAGCAGCAAAAACGGACAAGAGACCCAGTACTTC
TRBJ1-1	many	TRBD1	TRBV20-1	CSAIRDSQLKAFF	TGCAGTGCTATCCGGGACAGCCAGTTGAAAGCTTTCTTT
TRBJ2-1	many	TRBD1	TRBV6-4	CASSNGTEYNEQFF	TGTGCCAGCAGCAACGGGACAGAATACAATGAGCAGTTCTTC
TRBJ2-3	medium-sized	.	TRBV6-2/TRBV6-3	CASSYPRGTQYF	TGTGCCAGCAGTTACCCCCGCGGTACGCAGTATTTT
TRBJ1-2	.	TRBD1	TRBV6-1	CASSGTGGSGYTF	TGTGCCAGCAGTGGGACAGGGGGCTCTGGCTACACCTTC
TRBJ2-1	many	.	TRBV29-1	CSVGVSGDYNEQFF	TGCAGCGTTGGGGTATCGGGAGACTACAATGAGCAGTTCTTC
TRBJ2-1	many	TRBD1	TRBV12-3/TRBV12-4	CASSLALIEGAPYNEQFF	TGTGCCAGCAGTTTAGCGCTAATTGAGGGGGCGCCATACAATGAGCAGTTCTTC
TRBJ2-7	many	TRBD1	TRBV9	CASSASGTGDEQYF	TGTGCCAGCAGCGCATCCGGGACAGGGGACGAGCAGTACTTC
TRBJ1-2	.	.	TRBV28	CASSWGTYGYTF	TGTGCCAGCAGTTGGGGGACCTATGGCTACACCTTC
TRBJ2-1	many	TRBD2	TRBV20-1	CSATHEGSSGMEQFF	TGCAGTGCTACCCACGAGGGCTCTAGCGGGATGGAGCAGTTCTTC
TRBJ1-1	many	.	TRBV25-1	CASSEYTPGAGSEAFF	TGTGCCAGCAGTGAATACACTCCGGGGGCGGGATCTGAAGCTTTCTTT
TRBJ2-5	few	.	TRBV4-2	CASSQEDSQSAQYF	TGTGCCAGCAGCCAAGAAGACAGCCAGAGTGCCCAGTACTTC
TRBJ2-3	few	TRBD2	TRBV27	CASSARLAGGTDTQYF	TGTGCCAGCAGTGCAAGACTAGCGGGAGGGACAGATACGCAGTATTTT
TRBJ2-3	many	.	TRBV28	CASSPRAGTGTDTRYF	TGTGCCAGCAGCCCTCGGGCGGGGACGGGCACAGATACGCGGTATTTT
TRBJ2-1	medium-sized	.	TRBV6-1	CASSTVGNEQFF	TGTGCCAGCAGTACCGTCGGCAATGAGCAGTTCTTC
TRBJ2-1	many	.	TRBV19	CASSIGGGAYNEQFF	TGTGCCAGTAGTATTGGAGGTGGGGCCTACAATGAGCAGTTCTTC
TRBJ1-4	many	.	TRBV4-2	CASSQDWQGATNEKLFF	TGTGCCAGCAGCCAAGATTGGCAGGGAGCAACTAATGAAAAACTGTTTTTT
TRBJ1-5	few	.	TRBV28	CASTPQWGLPQHF	TGTGCCAGCACCCCTCAGTGGGGGCTGCCCCAGCATTTT
TRBJ1-1	.	.	TRBV6-1	CASKPIGSGEAFF	TGTGCCAGCAAGCCCATTGGGTCGGGAGAAGCTTTCTTT
TRBJ2-2	few	TRBD2	TRBV6-1	CASSGGGTLTWELFF	TGTGCCAGCAGCGGGGGGGGCACGCTTACCTGGGAGCTGTTTTTT